The source of this T cell receptor beta chain is a study of CD8 T cells in ankylosing spondylitis. Quantitative barcoded 5'-RACE was used to prepare TCR beta libraries. From the 5' RACE reads, TCRdb called clonotypes with MiXCR, one entry per CDR3 protein. The table records about 300,000 distinct CDR3 sequences, roughly 11% of them present only once. Whole-study findings and limits: Disease-linked clones reportedly concentrated significantly in matched ankylosing spondylitis synovial fluid. Fewer than ten highly homologous variants made up a TCR beta motif that seemed to typify ankylosing spondylitis blood. Earlier reports found some motif variants in synovial fluid and blood in reactive arthritis.

As concerns this clonotype: Its antigen is undetermined.

The sequence was obtained from a female donor with ankylosing spondylitis or in good health (not recorded which). Sequencing was carried out using blood, either unsorted or a sorted T cell fraction (not recorded which).

CDR3 nucleotides: TGTGCCAGCAAAGACAGGGGGGATACCGGGGAGCTGTTTTTT. Amino acid sequence: CASKDRGDTGELFF. The rearrangement links TRBV6-2 or TRBV6-3 to TRBJ2-2; 9 bases map to TRBD1. The ends lost 7 bases at V and 5 bases at J; junction bases unmatched: 5. The CDR3 sequence is 14 residues long. Germline CDR1 reads MNHEY; CDR2 reads SVGEGT.